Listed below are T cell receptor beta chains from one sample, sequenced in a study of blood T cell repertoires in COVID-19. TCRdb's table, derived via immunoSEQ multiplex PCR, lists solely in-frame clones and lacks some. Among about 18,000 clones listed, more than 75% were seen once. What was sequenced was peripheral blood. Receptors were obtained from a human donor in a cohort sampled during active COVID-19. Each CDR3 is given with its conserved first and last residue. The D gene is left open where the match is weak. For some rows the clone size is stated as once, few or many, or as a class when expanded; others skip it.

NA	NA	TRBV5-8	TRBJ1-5	CASSFFGSHQPQHF	TGTGCCAGCAGCTTTTTCGGGTCTCATCAGCCCCAGCATTTT
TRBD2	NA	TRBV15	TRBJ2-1	CATSRELAGVTSSYNEQFF	TGTGCCACCAGCAGAGAACTAGCGGGAGTGACCAGCTCCTACAATGAGCAGTTCTTC
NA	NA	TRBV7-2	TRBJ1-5	CASSFGGIGQPQHF	TGTGCCAGCAGCTTCGGGGGTATCGGTCAGCCCCAGCATTTT
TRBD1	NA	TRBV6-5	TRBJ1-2	CASTVNRGKGYTF	TGTGCCAGCACTGTGAACAGGGGGAAAGGCTACACCTTC
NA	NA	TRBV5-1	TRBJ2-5	CASSFEGRETQYF	TGCGCCAGCAGCTTTGAGGGTCGGGAGACCCAGTACTTC
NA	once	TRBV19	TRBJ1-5	CASSIGQGSDNQPQHF	TGTGCCAGTAGTATAGGGCAGGGATCGGACAATCAGCCCCAGCATTTT
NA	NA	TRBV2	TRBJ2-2	CASSGEGGELFF	TGTGCCAGCAGTGGTGAGGGCGGGGAGCTGTTTTTT
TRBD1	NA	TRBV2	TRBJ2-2	CASRLRDRGTGELFF	TGTGCCAGCAGACTACGGGACAGGGGGACCGGGGAGCTGTTTTTT
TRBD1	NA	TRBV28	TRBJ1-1	CASWHMGQGLTTEAFF	TGTGCCAGCTGGCATATGGGACAGGGTTTGACCACTGAAGCTTTCTTT
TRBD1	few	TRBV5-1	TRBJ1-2	CASSSGQGAVYTF	TGCGCCAGCAGCTCGGGACAGGGGGCTGTCTACACCTTC
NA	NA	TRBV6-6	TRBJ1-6	CASAAGANSPLHF	TGTGCCAGCGCCGCTGGGGCTAATTCACCCCTCCACTTT
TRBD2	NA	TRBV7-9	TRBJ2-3	CASSESGTSTDTQYF	TGTGCCAGCAGCGAGAGCGGGACTAGCACAGATACGCAGTATTTT
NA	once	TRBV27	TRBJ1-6	CASNTGQHNSPLHF	TGTGCCAGCAACACCGGACAGCATAATTCACCCCTCCACTTT
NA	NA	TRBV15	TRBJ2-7	CATSRDRSYEQYF	TGTGCCACCAGCAGAGATCGTAGCTACGAGCAGTACTTC
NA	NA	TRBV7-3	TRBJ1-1	CASSLLGGLTNTEAFF	TGTGCCAGCAGCTTATTGGGGGGACTTACGAACACTGAAGCTTTCTTT
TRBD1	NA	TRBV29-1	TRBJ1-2	CSVDDLDRGKGYTF	TGCAGCGTTGACGACCTTGACAGGGGGAAAGGCTACACCTTC
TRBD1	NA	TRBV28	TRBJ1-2	CASSLTGDRGIGYTF	TGTGCCAGCAGTTTAACCGGCGACAGGGGGATTGGCTACACCTTC
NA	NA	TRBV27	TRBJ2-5	CASARGGGTNQETQYF	TGTGCCAGCGCGAGGGGGGGCGGGACGAACCAAGAGACCCAGTACTTC
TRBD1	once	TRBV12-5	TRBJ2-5	CASGPGTGHETQYF	TGTGCTAGTGGTCCCGGGACAGGGCATGAGACCCAGTACTTC
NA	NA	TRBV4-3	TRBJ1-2	CASNRHWGENYGYTF	TGCGCCAGCAACCGGCACTGGGGGGAAAACTATGGCTACACCTTC
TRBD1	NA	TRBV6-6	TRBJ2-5	CASRHPGQGQETQYF	TGTGCCAGCAGACATCCGGGACAGGGGCAAGAGACCCAGTACTTC
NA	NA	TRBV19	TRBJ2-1	CASSIRRGEQFF	TGTGCCAGTAGTATACGGCGGGGAGAGCAGTTCTTC
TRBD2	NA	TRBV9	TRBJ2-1	CASSVLAGGSEQFF	TGTGCCAGCAGCGTACTAGCGGGAGGTAGTGAGCAGTTCTTC
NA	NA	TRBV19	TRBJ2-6	CASTRTGPGANVLTF	TGTGCCAGTACCAGGACTGGTCCTGGGGCCAACGTCCTGACTTTC
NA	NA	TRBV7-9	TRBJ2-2	CASSLVVVEGLFF	TGTGCCAGCAGCTTAGTTGTTGTGGAGGGCCTGTTTTTT
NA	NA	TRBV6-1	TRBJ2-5	CASSEVEGSGTQYF	TGTGCCAGCAGTGAAGTTGAGGGCTCGGGGACCCAGTACTTC
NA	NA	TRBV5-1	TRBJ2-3	CASSLARGDTQYF	TGCGCCAGCAGCTTAGCCCGGGGAGATACGCAGTATTTT
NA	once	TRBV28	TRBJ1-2	CASNSPREESAGGYTF	TGTGCCAGCAACTCCCCCCGTGAGGAGAGCGCGGGGGGCTACACCTTC
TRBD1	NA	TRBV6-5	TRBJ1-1	CASTREGATEAFF	TGTGCCAGCACACGGGAGGGGGCCACTGAAGCTTTCTTT
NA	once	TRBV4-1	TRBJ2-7	CASSLNAQGTYEQYF	TGCGCCAGCAGCCTCAACGCCCAGGGAACCTACGAGCAGTACTTC
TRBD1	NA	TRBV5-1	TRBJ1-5	CASSWGDRDSNQPQHF	TGCGCCAGCAGCTGGGGGGACAGGGATAGCAATCAGCCCCAGCATTTT
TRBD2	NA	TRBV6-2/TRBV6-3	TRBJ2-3	CASSYSRTSGPDTQYF	TGTGCCAGCAGTTACTCGAGGACTAGCGGCCCCGATACGCAGTATTTT
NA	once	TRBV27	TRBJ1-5	CAKTDLSNQPQHF	TGTGCCAAGACAGACCTCAGCAATCAGCCCCAGCATTTT